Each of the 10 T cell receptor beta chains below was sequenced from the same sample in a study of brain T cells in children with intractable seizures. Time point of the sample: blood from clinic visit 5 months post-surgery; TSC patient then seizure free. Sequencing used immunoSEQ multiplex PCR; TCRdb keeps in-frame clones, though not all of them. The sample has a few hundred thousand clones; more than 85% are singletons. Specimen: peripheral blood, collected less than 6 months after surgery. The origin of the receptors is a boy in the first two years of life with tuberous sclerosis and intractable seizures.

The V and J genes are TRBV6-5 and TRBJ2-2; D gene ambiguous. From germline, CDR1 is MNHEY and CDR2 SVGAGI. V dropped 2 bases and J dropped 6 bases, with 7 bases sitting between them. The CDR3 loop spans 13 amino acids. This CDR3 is CASSYGRAGELFF. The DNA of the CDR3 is TGTGCCAGCAGTTACGGAAGGGCCGGGGAGCTGTTTTTT.

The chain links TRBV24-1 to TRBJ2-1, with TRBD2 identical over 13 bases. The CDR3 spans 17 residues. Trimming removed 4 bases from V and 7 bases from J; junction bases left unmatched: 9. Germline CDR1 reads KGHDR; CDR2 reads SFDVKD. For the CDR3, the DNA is TGTGCCACCAGTGAGGATTGGACTAGCGGGAGTACGAATGAGCAGTTCTTC. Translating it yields CATSEDWTSGSTNEQFF.

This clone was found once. CDR3 residues: CATSPDGNKNIQYF. The DNA for the CDR3 is TGTGCCACCAGCCCTGACGGGAACAAAAACATTCAGTACTTC. The V gene is TRBV15, the J gene TRBJ2-4; D perhaps matches TRBD2 (5 bases). The CDR3 is made up of 14 amino acids. CDR1 is LNHNV and CDR2 is YYDKDF in the germline V gene (reference sequence). V was cut by 5 bases and J by 3 bases, with 11 bases left in between.

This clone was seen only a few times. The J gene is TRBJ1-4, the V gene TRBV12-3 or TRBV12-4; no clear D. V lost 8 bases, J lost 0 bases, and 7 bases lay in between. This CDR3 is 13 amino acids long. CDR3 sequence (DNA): TGTGCCAGCTGCTGGGCAACTAATGAAAAACTGTTTTTT. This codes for CASCWATNEKLFF.

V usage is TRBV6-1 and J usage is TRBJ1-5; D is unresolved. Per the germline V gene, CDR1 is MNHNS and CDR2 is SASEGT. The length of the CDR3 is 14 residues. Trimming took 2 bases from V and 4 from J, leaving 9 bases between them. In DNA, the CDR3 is TGTGCCAGCAGTGAAAGCACGGCAAATCAGCCCCAGCATTTT. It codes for CASSESTANQPQHF.

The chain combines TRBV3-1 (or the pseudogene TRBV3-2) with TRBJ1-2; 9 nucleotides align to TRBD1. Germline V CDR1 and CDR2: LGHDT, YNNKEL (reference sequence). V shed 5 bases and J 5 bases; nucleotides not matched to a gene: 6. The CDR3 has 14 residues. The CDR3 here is CASSSPGTGYGYTF. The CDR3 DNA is TGTGCCAGCAGCTCGCCCGGGACAGGGTATGGCTACACCTTC.

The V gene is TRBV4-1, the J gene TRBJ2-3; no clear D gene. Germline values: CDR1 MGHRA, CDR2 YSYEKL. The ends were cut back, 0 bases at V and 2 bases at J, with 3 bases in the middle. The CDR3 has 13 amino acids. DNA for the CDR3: TGCGCCAGCAGCCAAGAATACACAGATACGCAGTATTTT. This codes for CASSQEYTDTQYF.

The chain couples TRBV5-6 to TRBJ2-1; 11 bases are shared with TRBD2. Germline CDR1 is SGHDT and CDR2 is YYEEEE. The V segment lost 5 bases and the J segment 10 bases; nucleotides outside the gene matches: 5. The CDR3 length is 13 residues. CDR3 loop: CASSLAGGLEQFF. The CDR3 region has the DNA TGTGCCAGCAGTTTAGCGGGGGGGCTCGAGCAGTTCTTC.

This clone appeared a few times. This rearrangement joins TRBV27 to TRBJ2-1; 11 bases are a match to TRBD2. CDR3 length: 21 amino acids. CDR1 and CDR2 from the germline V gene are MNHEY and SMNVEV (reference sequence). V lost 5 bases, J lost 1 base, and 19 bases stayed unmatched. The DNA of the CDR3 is TGTGCCAGCAGTATATTCGCGGGACTAGCGGAGCCTTTGCCTTCCTACAATGAGCAGTTCTTC. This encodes CASSIFAGLAEPLPSYNEQFF.

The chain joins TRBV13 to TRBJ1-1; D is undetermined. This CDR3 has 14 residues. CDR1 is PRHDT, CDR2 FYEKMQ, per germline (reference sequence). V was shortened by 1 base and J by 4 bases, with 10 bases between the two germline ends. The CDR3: CASSLEGRGTEAFF. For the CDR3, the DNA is TGTGCCAGCAGCTTAGAAGGTCGGGGCACTGAAGCTTTCTTT.